The text below deals with one T cell receptor beta chain. This sample stems from a study of blood T cell repertoires in COVID-19. The wider study: Samples came from the United States, Italy and Spain, spanning acute and convalescent COVID-19. The cDNA or gDNA used as material had been derived from T cells, B-cell-depleted T cells, or PBMCs.

During active infection, Seattle patients enrolled and were then monitored through disease. Study processing details: Reference gene primers were amplified, and this amplification served to estimate nucleated cell counts. The assay was immunoSEQ multiplex PCR, and TCRdb's table has in-frame clones only and misses some. The DNA gave D and trimming, while V, J and clone size come from that table. The sample consists of around 180,000 clones, about 85% of them appearing once. Germline V gene data show CDR1 as MNHEY and CDR2 as SVGAGI. J was trimmed by 1 base and V by 6 bases; bases with no gene match: 4. The CDR3 totals 15 residues.

The chain couples TRBV6-5 to TRBJ2-3; 10 bases are a match to TRBD2. The sequencing sample was made of peripheral blood. The clonotype was recovered from a person aged 65-85 years with COVID-19, enrolled during active disease. CDR3 protein: CASRGGLAGTDTQYF. CDR3 in DNA: TGTGCCAGCAGGGGAGGACTAGCGGGCACAGATACGCAGTATTTT.